The clone carrying this T cell receptor (beta chain) appeared a few times. Its antigen is as yet unknown. Newly diagnosed patients aged 18 to 65 had hyperthyroidism of under 2 months' duration. Any patient presenting with uncontrolled infection, other autoimmune disease, pregnancy or lactation was left out. Amplified TCR beta CDR3 regions derived from RNA transcripts. The HTBI set primed first-round TCR CDR3 RT-PCR. Via MiXCR, TCRdb re-called the multiplex PCR reads, giving one row per CDR3 protein. The sample yields approximately 640,000 distinct CDR3 sequences, 15% to 20% seen once. This record belongs to a study of T cells in Graves' hyperthyroidism and ophthalmopathy. This CDR3 spans 14 amino acids. The germline gives CDR1 DFQATT, CDR2 SNEGSKA (reference sequence). V was shortened by 0 bases and J by 6 bases, with 12 bases between the two germline ends. The study, taken as a whole, reports: Ophthalmopathy, as predicted by the model, came a median 6.5 months after the prediction.

The V call is TRBV20-1, the J call TRBJ1-5; possibly TRBD1 for D (6 bases). The TCR originated in a woman aged 25 to 39 with Graves' hyperthyroidism. Specimen: blood. CDR3 DNA: TGCAGTGCTAGAGATAGGCAGGGGACTCAGCCCCAGCATTTT. Translating gives CSARDRQGTQPQHF.